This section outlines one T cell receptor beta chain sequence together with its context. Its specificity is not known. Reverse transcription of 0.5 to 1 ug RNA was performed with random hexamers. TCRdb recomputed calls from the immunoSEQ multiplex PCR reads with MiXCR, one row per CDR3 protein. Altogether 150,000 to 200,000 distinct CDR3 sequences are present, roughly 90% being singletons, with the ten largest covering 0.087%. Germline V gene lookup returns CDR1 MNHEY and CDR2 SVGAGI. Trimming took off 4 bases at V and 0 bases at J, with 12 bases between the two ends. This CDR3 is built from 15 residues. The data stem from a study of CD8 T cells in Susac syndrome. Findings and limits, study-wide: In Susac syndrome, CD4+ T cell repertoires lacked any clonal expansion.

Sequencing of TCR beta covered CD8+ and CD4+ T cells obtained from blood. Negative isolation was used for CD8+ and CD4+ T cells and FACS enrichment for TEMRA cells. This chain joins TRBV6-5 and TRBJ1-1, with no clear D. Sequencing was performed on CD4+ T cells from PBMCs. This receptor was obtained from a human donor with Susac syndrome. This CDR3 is CASSWLGGLNTEAFF. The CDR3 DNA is TGTGCCAGCAGTTGGCTCGGCGGACTGAACACTGAAGCTTTCTTT.